Included here is one T cell receptor beta chain sequence, with context. The antigen it recognizes is unknown. No per-base quality is available; no much larger clone lies one base away. Whole blood was collected in K2EDTA tubes by collaborating institutions according to the institutions' own protocols. For TCRbeta analysis, collaborator samples were shipped as frozen whole blood, as isolated PBMCs, or as DNA extracted from either sample type. The source of the sample is a study of blood T cell repertoires in COVID-19 (dated by TCRdb to about 2020). About the full investigation: Collaborator samples came from the United States, Italy and Spain and covered acute and convalescent phases of COVID-19. HLA class I and class II types, where available, came from metadata supplied by the sample provider rather than from assay-based typing. Subjects who had been exposed to COVID-19, were actively infected with it, or had recovered from it provided the deeply sampled blood TCRbeta repertoires that made up the dataset. The material from the prospective study consisted of cDNA or gDNA derived from T cells, B-cell-depleted T cells, or PBMCs. A freely available public database, intended as a resource for researchers studying the immune response to SARS-CoV-2, is where the repertoires were released. The samples were drawn from the first 160 participants of the ongoing ImmuneRACE study and from 1,200 or so subjects provided by 6 global collaborators. Nearly every sample came with metadata listing a de-identified subject ID, COVID-19 status, age in years and sex. Results and caveats for the whole study, not just this receptor: The amount of clinical and demographic metadata varied by source and participant and was provided uncurated.

TCRbeta CDR3 regions were amplified from genomic DNA using the immunoSEQ Assay, a bias-controlled multiplex PCR. From the authors' description of their analysis: Within the assay, amplification of reference gene primers was used to estimate how many nucleated cells each sample contained. Sequence reads were collapsed and filtered to measure the absolute abundance of every unique TCRbeta CDR3 rearrangement. For each sample, productive Simpson clonality was calculated by taking the square root of Simpson's diversity index across productive rearrangements. The immuneACCESS repertoire file appears here via TCRdb, limited to in-frame rearrangements. These files lack a portion of the clones; in checked studies, under half of the deficit traces to unresolved V genes, and the cause of the others is not known. D and trimming come from the DNA, and the V and J calls and clone size come from that table. A total of 100,000 to 150,000 clones appear in this sample, roughly 69% of them only once. The top ten constitute 2.2% of the sample.

The germline V gene supplies CDR1 MNHEY and CDR2 SVGAGI. V has 5 bases trimmed and J has 10 bases trimmed; junction bases matching no gene number 7. The CDR3, from cysteine to phenylalanine, totals 15 residues. Only the CDR3 part of the read is kept: 45 bases, read in frame from the first base. The material sequenced was peripheral blood. This TCR was sampled from an older woman with acute or convalescent COVID-19. The chain joins TRBV6-5 to TRBJ1-6; the central 11 bases match TRBD1. The CDR3 amino acid sequence is: CASSPTGTGGSPLHF. The DNA sequence follows: TGTGCCAGCAGTCCCACCGGGACAGGGGGATCACCCCTCCACTTT.